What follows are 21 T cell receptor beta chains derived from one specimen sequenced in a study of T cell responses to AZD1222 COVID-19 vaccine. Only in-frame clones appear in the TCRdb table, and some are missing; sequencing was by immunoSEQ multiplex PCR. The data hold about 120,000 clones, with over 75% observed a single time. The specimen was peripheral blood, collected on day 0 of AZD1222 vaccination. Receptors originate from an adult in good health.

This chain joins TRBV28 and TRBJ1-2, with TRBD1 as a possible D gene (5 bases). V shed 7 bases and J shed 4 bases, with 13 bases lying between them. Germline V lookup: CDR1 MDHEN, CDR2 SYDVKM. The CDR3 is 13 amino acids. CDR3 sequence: CASTSKGPYGYTF. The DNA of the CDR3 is TGTGCCAGCACCAGTAAGGGGCCCTATGGCTACACCTTC.

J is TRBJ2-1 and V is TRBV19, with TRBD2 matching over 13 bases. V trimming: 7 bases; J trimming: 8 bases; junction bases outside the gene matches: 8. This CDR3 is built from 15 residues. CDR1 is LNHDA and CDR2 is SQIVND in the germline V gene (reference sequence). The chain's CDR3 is CASTIGLAGADEQFF. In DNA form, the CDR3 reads TGTGCCAGTACGATCGGACTAGCGGGGGCGGATGAGCAGTTCTTC.

This CDR3 reads CASSPTGTSYNEQFF. The CDR3 nucleotides are TGTGCCAGCAGCCCCACAGGGACGTCCTACAATGAGCAGTTCTTC. The V and J genes are TRBV11-3 and TRBJ2-1, with D tentatively TRBD1 (6 bases). Germline assignment: CDR1 SGHNT and CDR2 YENEEA. The CDR3 length is 15 residues. V lost 5 bases and J 1 base, leaving 12 bases between the germline ends.

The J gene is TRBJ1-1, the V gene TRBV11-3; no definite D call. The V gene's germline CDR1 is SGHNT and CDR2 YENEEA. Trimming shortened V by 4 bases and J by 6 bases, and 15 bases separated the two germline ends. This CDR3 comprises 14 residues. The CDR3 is CASSYSLRSPEAFF. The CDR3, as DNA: TGTGCCAGCAGCTACTCATTAAGGTCCCCTGAAGCTTTCTTT.

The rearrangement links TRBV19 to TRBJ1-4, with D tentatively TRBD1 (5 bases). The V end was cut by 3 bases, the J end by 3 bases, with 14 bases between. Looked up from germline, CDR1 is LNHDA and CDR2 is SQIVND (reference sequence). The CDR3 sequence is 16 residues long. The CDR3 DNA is TGTGCCAGTAGTATTACGGTGGGACCGCCTAATGAAAAACTGTTTTTT. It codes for CASSITVGPPNEKLFF.

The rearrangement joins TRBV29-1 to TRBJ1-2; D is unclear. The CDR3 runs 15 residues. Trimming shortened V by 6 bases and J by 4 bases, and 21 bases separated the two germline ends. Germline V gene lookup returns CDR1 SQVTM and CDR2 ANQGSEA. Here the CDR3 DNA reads TGCAGCGTCTCCGTTTCGTGGGCAGACGGCTATGGCTACACCTTC. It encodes CSVSVSWADGYGYTF.

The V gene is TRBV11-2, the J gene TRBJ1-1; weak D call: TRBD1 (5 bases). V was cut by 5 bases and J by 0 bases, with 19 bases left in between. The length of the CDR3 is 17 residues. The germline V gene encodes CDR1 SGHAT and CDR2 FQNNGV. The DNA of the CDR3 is TGTGCCAGCAGCCCTTTGAGGGGCTCCATCTTGAACACTGAAGCTTTCTTT. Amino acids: CASSPLRGSILNTEAFF. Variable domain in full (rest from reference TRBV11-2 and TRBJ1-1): EAGVAQSPRYKIIEKRQSVAFWCNPISGHATLYWYQQILGQGPKLLIQFQNNGVVDDSQLPKDRFSAERLKGVDSTLKIQPAKLEDSAVYLCASSPLRGSILNTEAFFGQGTRLTVV.

CDR3 loop: CASSLQGVADGYTF. Here the CDR3 DNA reads TGTGCCAGCAGCCTACAGGGGGTGGCTGATGGCTACACCTTC. The chain links TRBV6-5 to TRBJ1-2, with 8 positions matching TRBD1. Germline CDR1 reads MNHEY; CDR2 reads SVGAGI. This CDR3 region has 14 residues. The ends lost 6 bases at V and 6 bases at J; junction bases unmatched: 9.

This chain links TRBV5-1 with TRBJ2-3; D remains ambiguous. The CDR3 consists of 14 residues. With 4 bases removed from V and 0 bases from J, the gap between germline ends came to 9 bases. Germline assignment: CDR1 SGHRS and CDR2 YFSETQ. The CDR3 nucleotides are TGCGCCAGCAGCCAGGATAGGAGCACAGATACGCAGTATTTT. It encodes CASSQDRSTDTQYF.

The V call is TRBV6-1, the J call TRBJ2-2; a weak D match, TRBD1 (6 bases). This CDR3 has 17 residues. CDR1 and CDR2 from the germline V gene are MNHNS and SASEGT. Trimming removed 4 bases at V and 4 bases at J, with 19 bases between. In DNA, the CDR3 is TGTGCCAGCAGTGCAAGGCACAGGGAACCGAGCACCGGGGAGCTGTTTTTT. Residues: CASSARHREPSTGELFF.

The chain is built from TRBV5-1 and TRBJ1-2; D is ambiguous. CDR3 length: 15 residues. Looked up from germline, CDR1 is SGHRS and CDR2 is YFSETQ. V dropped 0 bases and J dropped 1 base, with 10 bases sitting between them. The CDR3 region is CASSLDRLHNYGYTF. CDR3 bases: TGCGCCAGCAGCTTGGACAGACTTCATAACTATGGCTACACCTTC.

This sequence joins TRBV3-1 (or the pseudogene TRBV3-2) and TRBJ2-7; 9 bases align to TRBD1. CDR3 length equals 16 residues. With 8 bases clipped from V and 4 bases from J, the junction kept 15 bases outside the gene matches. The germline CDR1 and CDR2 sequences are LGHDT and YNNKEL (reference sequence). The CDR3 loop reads CASSTSWTGDRYEQYF. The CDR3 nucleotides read TGTGCCAGCTCGACATCGTGGACAGGGGATCGGTACGAGCAGTACTTC.

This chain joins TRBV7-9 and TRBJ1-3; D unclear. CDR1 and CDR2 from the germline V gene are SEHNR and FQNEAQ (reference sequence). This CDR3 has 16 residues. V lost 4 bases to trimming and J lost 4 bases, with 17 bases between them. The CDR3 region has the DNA TGTGCCAGCAGCTCAACCGTGGGGTTCGCGGGAAACACCATATATTTT. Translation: CASSSTVGFAGNTIYF.

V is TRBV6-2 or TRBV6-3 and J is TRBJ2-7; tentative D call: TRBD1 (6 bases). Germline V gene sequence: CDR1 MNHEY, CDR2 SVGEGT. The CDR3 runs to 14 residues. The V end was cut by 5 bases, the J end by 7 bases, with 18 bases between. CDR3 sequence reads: CASSKTGSPGEQYF. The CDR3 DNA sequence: TGTGCCAGCAGTAAAACAGGGTCTCCGGGGGAGCAGTACTTC.

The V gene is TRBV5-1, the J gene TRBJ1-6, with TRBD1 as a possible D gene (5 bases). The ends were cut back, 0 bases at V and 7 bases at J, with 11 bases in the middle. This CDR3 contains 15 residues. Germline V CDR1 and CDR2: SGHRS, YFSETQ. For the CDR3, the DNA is TGCGCCAGCAGCTTGGAGGGGATCACGAATTCACCCCTCCACTTT. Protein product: CASSLEGITNSPLHF.

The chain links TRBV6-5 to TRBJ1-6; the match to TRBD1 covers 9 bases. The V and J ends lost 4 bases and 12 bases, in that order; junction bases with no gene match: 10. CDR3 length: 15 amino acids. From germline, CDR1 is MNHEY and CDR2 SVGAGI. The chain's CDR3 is CASSSVGDRGVPLHF. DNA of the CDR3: TGTGCCAGCAGTTCTGTCGGAGACAGGGGGGTACCCCTCCACTTT.

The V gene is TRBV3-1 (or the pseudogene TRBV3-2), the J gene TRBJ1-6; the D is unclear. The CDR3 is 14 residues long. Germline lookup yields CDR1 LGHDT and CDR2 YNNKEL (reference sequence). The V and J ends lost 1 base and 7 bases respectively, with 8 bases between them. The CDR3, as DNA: TGTGCCAGCAGCCAAGTGGAGTCAAATTCACCCCTCCACTTT. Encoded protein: CASSQVESNSPLHF.

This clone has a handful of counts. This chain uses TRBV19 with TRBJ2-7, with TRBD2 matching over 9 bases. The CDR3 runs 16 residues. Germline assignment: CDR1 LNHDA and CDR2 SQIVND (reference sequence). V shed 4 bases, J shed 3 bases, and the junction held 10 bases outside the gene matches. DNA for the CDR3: TGTGCCAGTAGTACCCTTTGGGGTAGCGGGAGCTACGAGCAGTACTTC. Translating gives CASSTLWGSGSYEQYF.

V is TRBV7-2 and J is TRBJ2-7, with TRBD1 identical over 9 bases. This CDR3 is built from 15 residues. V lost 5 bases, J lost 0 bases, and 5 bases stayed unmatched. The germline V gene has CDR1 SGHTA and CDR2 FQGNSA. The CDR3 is CASSQTGGYSYEQYF. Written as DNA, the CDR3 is TGTGCCAGCAGCCAAACAGGGGGCTACTCCTACGAGCAGTACTTC.

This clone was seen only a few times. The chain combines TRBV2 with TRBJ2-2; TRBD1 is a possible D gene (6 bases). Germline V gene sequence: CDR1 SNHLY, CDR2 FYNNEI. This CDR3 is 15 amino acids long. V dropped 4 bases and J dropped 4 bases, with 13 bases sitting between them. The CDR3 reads CASSVQGSRTGELFF. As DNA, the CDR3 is TGTGCCAGCAGTGTGCAGGGGTCGCGCACCGGGGAGCTGTTTTTT.

The CDR3 nucleotides are TGTGCCAGCACCGGGACAGGCCGCCGTTCGGGCTACGAGCAGTACTTC. This gives the protein CASTGTGRRSGYEQYF. The chain joins TRBV2 to TRBJ2-7, with 8 bases fitting TRBD1. Germline assignment: CDR1 SNHLY and CDR2 FYNNEI. The CDR3 spans 16 residues. The trim removed 7 bases at V and 3 bases at J, leaving 14 bases unmatched.